These 2 T cell receptor beta chains came from one sample sequenced in a study of beta chain features in type 1 diabetes. Findings and limits, study-wide: When Type 1 diabetes patients were examined, their TCRB CDR3s proved moderately but significantly shorter in all four CD4+ subsets.

The whole isolated RNA underwent reverse transcription, so sequencing captured expressed TCRB transcripts. Here immunoSEQ multiplex PCR was the method, and the copy in TCRdb shows in-frame clones only, minus some. The data hold 300,000 to 400,000 clones, with 7% to 10% observed a single time. Antigen specificity for these receptors is unknown. Sequenced input: central memory CD4+ T cells from blood. These receptors were taken from a man aged 25 to 45 with type 1 diabetes.

The table lists this clone with many counts. The gene calls are TRBV5-1 and TRBJ1-1; D unresolved. V dropped 5 bases and J dropped 3 bases, with 8 bases sitting between them. Germline V gives CDR1 SGHRS, CDR2 YFSETQ. The length of the CDR3 is 12 residues. The CDR3 loop reads CASSNSDTEAFF. The CDR3 region has the DNA TGCGCCAGCAGTAACTCGGACACTGAAGCTTTCTTT.

This chain connects TRBV11-2 to TRBJ1-4; D call uncertain. V was cut by 2 bases and J by 4 bases, with 8 bases left in between. The CDR3 is made up of 14 amino acids. Looked up from germline, CDR1 is SGHAT and CDR2 is FQNNGV. Here the CDR3 reads CASSLLWLNEKLFF. The DNA of the CDR3 is TGTGCCAGCAGCTTACTCTGGCTTAATGAAAAACTGTTTTTT.